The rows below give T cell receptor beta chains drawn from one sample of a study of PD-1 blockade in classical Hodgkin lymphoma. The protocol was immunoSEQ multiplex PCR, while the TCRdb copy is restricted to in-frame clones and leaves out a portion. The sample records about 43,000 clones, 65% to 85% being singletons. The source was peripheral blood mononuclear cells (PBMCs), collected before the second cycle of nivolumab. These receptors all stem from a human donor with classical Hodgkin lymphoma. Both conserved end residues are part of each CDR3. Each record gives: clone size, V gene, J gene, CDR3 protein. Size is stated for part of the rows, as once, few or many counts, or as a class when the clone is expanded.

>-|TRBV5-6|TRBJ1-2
CASSLSARDLTFYTF
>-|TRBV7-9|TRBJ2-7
CASSLPLAGKSYEQYF
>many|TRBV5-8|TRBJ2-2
CASSLRIYSNTGELFF
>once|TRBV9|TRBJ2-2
CASSAPHGTSNTGELFF
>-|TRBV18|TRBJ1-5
CASSPPTGVINQPQHF
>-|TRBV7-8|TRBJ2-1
CASSTGQGSYNEQFF
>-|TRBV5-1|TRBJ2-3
CASSEGVSTDTQYF
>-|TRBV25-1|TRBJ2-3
CASSRAGEADTQYF
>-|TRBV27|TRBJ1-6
CASSLGGGGAPLHF
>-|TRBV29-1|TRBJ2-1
CSVEDRGPGRYNEQFF
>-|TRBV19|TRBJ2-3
CASSISGGPLDTQYF
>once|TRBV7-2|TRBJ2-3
CASRPAADTQYF
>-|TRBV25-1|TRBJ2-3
CASSRADTQYF
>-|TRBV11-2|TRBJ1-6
CASSLPGGDNSPLHF
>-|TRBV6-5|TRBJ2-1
CASSSTSGAYNEQFF
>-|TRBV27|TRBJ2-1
CASSPVAGGGDEQFF
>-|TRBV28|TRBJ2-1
CASSPTLAYNEQFF
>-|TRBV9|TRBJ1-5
CASSVGADGPQHF
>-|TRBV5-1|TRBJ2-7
CASSTGYYEQYF
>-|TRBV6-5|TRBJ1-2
CASSYSNIEGYTF
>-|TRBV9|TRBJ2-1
CASSVVLAANEQFF
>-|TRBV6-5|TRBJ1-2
CASSYGDGYTF
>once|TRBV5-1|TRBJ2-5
CASSSLTRQGLQETQYF
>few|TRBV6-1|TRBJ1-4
CASNGGEKLFF
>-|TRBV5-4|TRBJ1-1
CASSPRTGGGTEAFF
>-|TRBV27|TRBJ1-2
CASSLRGGGYTF
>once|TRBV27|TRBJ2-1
CASSLSGVRPSNNEQFF
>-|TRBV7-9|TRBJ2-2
CASNPSGASTGELFF
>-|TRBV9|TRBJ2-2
CASSVAGGQNTGELFF
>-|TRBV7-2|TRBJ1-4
CASSLAARAGEKLFF
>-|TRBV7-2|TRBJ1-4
CASSLAWSNEKLFF
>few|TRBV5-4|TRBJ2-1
CASSFRLADYNEQFF
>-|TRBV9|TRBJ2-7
CASSDGRSYEQYF
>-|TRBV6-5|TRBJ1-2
CASITWAQLERGYTF
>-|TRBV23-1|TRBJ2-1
CASSQRTAGTSGGLTYNEQFF
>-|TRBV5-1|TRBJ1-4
CASSLLGAKSTNEKLFF
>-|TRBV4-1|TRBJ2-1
CASSQDGYEQFF
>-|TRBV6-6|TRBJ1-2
CASSHGPEGGNYGYTF
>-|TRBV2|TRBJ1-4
CASKRGTTNEKLFF
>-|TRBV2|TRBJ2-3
CAWPGVRSTDTQYF
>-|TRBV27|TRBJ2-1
CASSLPAGGNEQFF
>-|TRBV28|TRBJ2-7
CASSSFYEQYF
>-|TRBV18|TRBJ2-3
CASSPPGSERQYF
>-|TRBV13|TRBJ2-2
CASSLTGSSGELFF
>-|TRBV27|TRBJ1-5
CASSLSAGARQPQHF